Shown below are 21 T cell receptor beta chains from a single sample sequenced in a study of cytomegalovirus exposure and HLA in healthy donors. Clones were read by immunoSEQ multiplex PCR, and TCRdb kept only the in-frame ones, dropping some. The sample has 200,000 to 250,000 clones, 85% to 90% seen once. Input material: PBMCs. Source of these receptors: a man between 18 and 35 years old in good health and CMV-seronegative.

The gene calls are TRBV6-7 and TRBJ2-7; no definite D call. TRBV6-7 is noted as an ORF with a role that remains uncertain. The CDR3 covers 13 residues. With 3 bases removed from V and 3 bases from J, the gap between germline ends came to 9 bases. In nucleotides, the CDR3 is TGTGCCAGCAGTTATAGAAACAGCTACGAGCAGTACTTC. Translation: CASSYRNSYEQYF.

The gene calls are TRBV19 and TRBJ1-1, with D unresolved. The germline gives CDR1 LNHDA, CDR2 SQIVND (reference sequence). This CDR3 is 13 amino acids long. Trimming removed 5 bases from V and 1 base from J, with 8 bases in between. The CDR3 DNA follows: TGTGCCAGTAGTGCCTCAGAGAACACTGAAGCTTTCTTT. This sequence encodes CASSASENTEAFF.

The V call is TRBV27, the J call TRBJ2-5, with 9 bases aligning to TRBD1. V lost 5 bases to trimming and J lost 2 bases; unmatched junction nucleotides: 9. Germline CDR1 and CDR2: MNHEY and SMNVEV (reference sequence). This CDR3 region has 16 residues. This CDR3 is CASSQQGARGQETQYF. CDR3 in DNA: TGTGCCAGCAGTCAACAGGGGGCGCGGGGACAAGAGACCCAGTACTTC.

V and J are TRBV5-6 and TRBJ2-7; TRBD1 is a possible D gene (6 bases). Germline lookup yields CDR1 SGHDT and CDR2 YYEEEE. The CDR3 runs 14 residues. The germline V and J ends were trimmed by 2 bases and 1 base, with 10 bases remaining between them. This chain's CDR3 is CASSFYRVSYEQYF. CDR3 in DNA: TGTGCCAGCAGCTTCTACAGGGTTTCCTACGAGCAGTACTTC.

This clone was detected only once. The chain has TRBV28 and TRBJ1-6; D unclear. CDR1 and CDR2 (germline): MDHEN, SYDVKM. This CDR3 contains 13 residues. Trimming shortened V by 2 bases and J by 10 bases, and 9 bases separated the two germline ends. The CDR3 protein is CASSLATGSPLHF. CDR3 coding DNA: TGTGCCAGCAGTTTAGCCACGGGATCACCCCTCCACTTT.

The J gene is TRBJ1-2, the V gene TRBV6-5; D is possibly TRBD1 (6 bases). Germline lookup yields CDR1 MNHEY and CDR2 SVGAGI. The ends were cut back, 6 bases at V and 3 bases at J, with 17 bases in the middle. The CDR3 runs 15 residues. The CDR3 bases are TGTGCCAGCAGCTTTCTCACGACAGGTGACTATGGCTACACCTTC. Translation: CASSFLTTGDYGYTF.

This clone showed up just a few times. CDR3 sequence reads: CARRGGNTIYF. The CDR3 nucleotides read TGCGCCAGAAGGGGTGGAAACACCATATATTTT. This rearrangement joins TRBV23-1 to TRBJ1-3, with a weak D call TRBD1 (5 bases). TRBV23-1 is sorted into the ORF group, with uncertain function. The V end was cut by 9 bases, the J end by 3 bases, with 6 bases between. The CDR3 loop spans 11 amino acids.

DNA for the CDR3: TGCGCCAGCAGCTCGACCAGGGGAAGCAATGAGCAGTTCTTC. Translation gives CASSSTRGSNEQFF. The chain combines TRBV5-1 with TRBJ2-1, with a weak D call TRBD1 (6 bases). Germline lookup yields CDR1 SGHRS and CDR2 YFSETQ. CDR3 length: 14 residues. Trimming took 3 bases from V and 6 from J, leaving 13 bases between them.

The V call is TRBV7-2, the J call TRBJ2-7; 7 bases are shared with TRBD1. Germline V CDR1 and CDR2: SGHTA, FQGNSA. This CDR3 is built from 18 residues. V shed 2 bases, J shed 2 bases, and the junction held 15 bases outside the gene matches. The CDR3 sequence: CASSLYLVRGQSTYEQYF. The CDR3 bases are TGTGCCAGCAGCTTATATCTAGTTAGGGGACAGAGTACCTACGAGCAGTACTTC. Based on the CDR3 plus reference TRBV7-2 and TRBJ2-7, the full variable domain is GAGVSQSPSNKVTEKGKDVELRCDPISGHTALYWYRQSLGQGLEFLIYFQGNSAPDKSGLPSDRFSAERTGGSVSTLTIQRTQQEDSAVYLCASSLYLVRGQSTYEQYFGPGTRLTVT.

The CDR3 sequence is CASSLPQGELFF. CDR3 coding DNA: TGTGCCAGCAGCCTCCCCCAGGGGGAGCTGTTTTTT. This chain joins TRBV6-6 and TRBJ2-2; D call uncertain. The V gene's germline CDR1 is MNHNY and CDR2 SVGAGI (reference sequence). The CDR3 is 12 amino acids. V was pared by 6 bases and J by 8 bases, with 10 bases between.

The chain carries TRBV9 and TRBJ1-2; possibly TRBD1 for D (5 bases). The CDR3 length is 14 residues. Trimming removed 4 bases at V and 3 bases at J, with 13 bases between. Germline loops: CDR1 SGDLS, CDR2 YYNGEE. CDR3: CASSPSGGDYGYTF. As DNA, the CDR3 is TGTGCCAGCAGCCCTTCCGGAGGGGACTATGGCTACACCTTC.

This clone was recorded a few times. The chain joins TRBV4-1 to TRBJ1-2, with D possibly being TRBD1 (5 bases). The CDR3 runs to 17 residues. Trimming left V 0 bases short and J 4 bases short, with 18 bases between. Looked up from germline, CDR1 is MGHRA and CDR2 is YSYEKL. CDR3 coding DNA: TGCGCCAGCAGCCAAGAGAGGTCGGCAGGGTGGGGCTATGGCTACACCTTC. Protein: CASSQERSAGWGYGYTF.

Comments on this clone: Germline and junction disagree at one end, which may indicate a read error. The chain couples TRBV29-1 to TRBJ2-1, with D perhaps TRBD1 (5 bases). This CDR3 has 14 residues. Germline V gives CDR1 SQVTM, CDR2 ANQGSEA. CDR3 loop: CSVEGASSYNEQFF. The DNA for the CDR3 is TGCAGCGTAGAAGGGGCATCCTCCTACAATGAGCAGTTCTTC.

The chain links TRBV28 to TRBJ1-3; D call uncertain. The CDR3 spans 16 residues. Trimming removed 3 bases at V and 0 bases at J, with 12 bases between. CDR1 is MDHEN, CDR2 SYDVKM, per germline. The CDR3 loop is CASSFLLGSSGNTIYF. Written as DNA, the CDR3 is TGTGCCAGCAGTTTTCTATTGGGGAGCTCTGGAAACACCATATATTTT.

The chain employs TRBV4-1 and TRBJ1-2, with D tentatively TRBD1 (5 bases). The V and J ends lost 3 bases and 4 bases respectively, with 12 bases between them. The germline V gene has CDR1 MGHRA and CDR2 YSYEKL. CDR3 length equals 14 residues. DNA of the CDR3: TGCGCCAGCAGCCAGACCACAGGACCCTATGGCTACACCTTC. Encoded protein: CASSQTTGPYGYTF.

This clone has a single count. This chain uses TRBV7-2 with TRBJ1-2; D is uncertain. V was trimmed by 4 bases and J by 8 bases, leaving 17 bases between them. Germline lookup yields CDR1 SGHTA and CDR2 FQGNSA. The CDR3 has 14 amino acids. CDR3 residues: CASSSRVLSRGYTF. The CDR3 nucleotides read TGTGCCAGCAGCTCCCGGGTTTTGAGCCGCGGCTACACCTTC.

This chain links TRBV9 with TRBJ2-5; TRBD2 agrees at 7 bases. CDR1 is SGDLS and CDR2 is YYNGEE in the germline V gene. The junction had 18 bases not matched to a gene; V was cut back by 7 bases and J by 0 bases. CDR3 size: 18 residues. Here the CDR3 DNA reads TGTGCCAGCTCTCGACTAGCTTTCCGAGAAGTGTACCAAGAGACCCAGTACTTC. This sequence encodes CASSRLAFREVYQETQYF. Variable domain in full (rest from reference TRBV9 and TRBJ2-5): DSGVTQTPKHLITATGQRVTLRCSPRSGDLSVYWYQQSLDQGLQFLIQYYNGEERAKGNILERFSAQQFPDLHSELNLSSLELGDSALYFCASSRLAFREVYQETQYFGPGTRLLVL.

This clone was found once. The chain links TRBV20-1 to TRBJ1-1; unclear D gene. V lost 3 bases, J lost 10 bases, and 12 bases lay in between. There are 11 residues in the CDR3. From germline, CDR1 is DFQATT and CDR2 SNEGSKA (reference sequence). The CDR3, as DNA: TGCAGTGCTAGTTCGGGGTCCGGAGCTTTCTTT. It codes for CSASSGSGAFF.

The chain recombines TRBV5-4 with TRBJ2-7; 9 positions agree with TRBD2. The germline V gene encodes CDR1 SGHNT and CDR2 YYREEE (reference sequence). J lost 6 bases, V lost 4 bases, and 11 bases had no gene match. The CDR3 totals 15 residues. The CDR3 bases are TGTGCCAGCAGCCTACTAAGCGGGAGGTTGAGCGAGCAGTACTTC. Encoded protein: CASSLLSGRLSEQYF. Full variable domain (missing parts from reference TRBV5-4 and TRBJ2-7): ETGVTQSPTHLIKTRGQQVTLRCSSQSGHNTVSWYQQALGQGPQFIFQYYREEENGRGNFPPRFSGLQFPNYSSELNVNALELDDSALYLCASSLLSGRLSEQYFGPGTRLTVT.

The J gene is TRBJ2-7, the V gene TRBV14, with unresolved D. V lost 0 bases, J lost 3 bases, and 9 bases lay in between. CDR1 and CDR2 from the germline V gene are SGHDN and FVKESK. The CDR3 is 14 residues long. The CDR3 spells CASSQDTDYYEQYF. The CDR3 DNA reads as TGTGCCAGCAGCCAAGATACAGATTACTACGAGCAGTACTTC.

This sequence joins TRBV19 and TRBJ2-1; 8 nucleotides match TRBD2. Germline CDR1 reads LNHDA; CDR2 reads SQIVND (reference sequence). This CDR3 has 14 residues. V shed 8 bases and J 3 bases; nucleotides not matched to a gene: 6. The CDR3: CASRGLDNYNEQFF. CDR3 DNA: TGTGCCAGTCGGGGACTAGACAACTACAATGAGCAGTTCTTC.